These 29 T cell receptor beta chains share one sample of origin, sequenced in a study of shared clonotypes between healthy human individuals. Selected positively for CCR7 and CD45RO-negative, naive CD8 cells excluded terminally differentiated effector memory CD45RA+ cells. Assay: immunoSEQ multiplex PCR; the TCRdb copy retains only in-frame clones and omits some. The data contain hundreds of thousands of clones, 98% of them singletons. Sequencing was carried out using naive CD8+ T cells sorted from blood. The receptors derive from a man aged 25-45 years in good health.

Concerning this clone: One end of the junction does not line up with germline, which may come from a read error. V and J are TRBV30 and TRBJ2-3; tentative D call: TRBD2 (6 bases). The CDR3 loop spans 11 amino acids. Germline V lookup: CDR1 GTSNPN, CDR2 SVGIG (reference sequence). CDR3 bases: TGTGCCTGGAGCCAATCCGGGACTCACGTTTTT. Translating gives CAWSQSGTHVF.

The chain is built from TRBV7-9 and TRBJ2-7, with 12 bases that match TRBD2. The V segment lost 5 bases and the J segment 0 bases; nucleotides outside the gene matches: 14. Germline V gene lookup returns CDR1 SEHNR and CDR2 FQNEAQ (reference sequence). CDR3 size: 19 residues. For the CDR3, the DNA is TGTGCCAGCAGCCCCAGGACTAGCGGGGCTATCCACAACTCCTACGAGCAGTACTTC. Translating it yields CASSPRTSGAIHNSYEQYF.

The chain is built from TRBV9 and TRBJ1-1; 7 bases are shared with TRBD1. This CDR3 is 16 amino acids long. Germline loops: CDR1 SGDLS, CDR2 YYNGEE. V was clipped by 0 bases and J by 7 bases; unmatched bases: 12. The CDR3 sequence: CASSVASGTARDEAFF. The CDR3 nucleotides read TGTGCCAGCAGCGTAGCTTCGGGGACAGCTCGTGATGAAGCTTTCTTT. The variable domain in full, completed from reference TRBV9 and TRBJ1-1, reads DSGVTQTPKHLITATGQRVTLRCSPRSGDLSVYWYQQSLDQGLQFLIQYYNGEERAKGNILERFSAQQFPDLHSELNLSSLELGDSALYFCASSVASGTARDEAFFGQGTRLTVV.

CDR3 bases: TGTGCCAGCAGACCCCCGACAGGGCCCGCAACTGAAGCTTTCTTT. Amino acids: CASRPPTGPATEAFF. This chain uses TRBV7-9 with TRBJ1-1, with 7 nucleotides matching TRBD1. Per germline, CDR1 SEHNR and CDR2 FQNEAQ (reference sequence). This CDR3 has 15 residues. V lost 6 bases to trimming and J lost 5 bases; unmatched junction nucleotides: 12.

The gene calls are TRBV29-1 and TRBJ2-1; D is unclear. Per the germline V gene, CDR1 is SQVTM and CDR2 is ANQGSEA. Trimming shortened V by 2 bases and J by 2 bases, and 10 bases separated the two germline ends. This CDR3 spans 14 amino acids. The chain's CDR3 is CSVESRTTYNEQFF. The CDR3 DNA follows: TGCAGCGTTGAAAGTCGCACGACCTACAATGAGCAGTTCTTC.

The V gene is TRBV10-3, the J gene TRBJ2-3; 7 positions agree with TRBD2. Germline V gene lookup returns CDR1 ENHRY and CDR2 SYGVKD. Trimming removed 4 bases from V and 9 bases from J; junction bases left unmatched: 10. The CDR3 is 14 residues long. The CDR3 DNA sequence: TGTGCCATCAGTGGCGGGGAGGGTCCGGACACGCAGTATTTT. Translation: CAISGGEGPDTQYF.

The V gene is TRBV9, the J gene TRBJ2-1, with 10 bases matching TRBD1. CDR1 SGDLS and CDR2 YYNGEE come from the germline V gene. V shed 7 bases and J 1 base; nucleotides not matched to a gene: 2. CDR3 length equals 14 residues. CDR3: CASGQGESYNEQFF. The DNA for the CDR3 is TGTGCCAGCGGACAGGGGGAATCCTACAATGAGCAGTTCTTC.

J is TRBJ2-2 and V is TRBV11-3; no clear D gene. V lost 8 bases and J 1 base, leaving 8 bases between the germline ends. Germline V CDR1 and CDR2: SGHNT, YENEEA. The CDR3 extends over 13 amino acids. CDR3 sequence (DNA): TGTGCCAGCGGCGTGCGGAACACCGGGGAGCTGTTTTTT. Residues: CASGVRNTGELFF. The full variable domain, completed using reference TRBV11-3 and TRBJ2-2, is EAGVVQSPRYKIIEKKQPVAFWCNPISGHNTLYWYLQNLGQGPELLIRYENEEAVDDSQLPKDRFSAERLKGVDSTLKIQPAELGDSAVYLCASGVRNTGELFFGEGSRLTVL.

This clone was recorded only once. This rearrangement joins TRBV28 to TRBJ1-5; D gene uncertain. Germline V lookup: CDR1 MDHEN, CDR2 SYDVKM. The CDR3 sequence is 13 residues long. Trimming removed 11 bases from V and 5 bases from J, with 16 bases in between. The CDR3 coding sequence is TGTGCCGTCGCCCCGCTAGTAGATCAGCCCCAGCATTTT. This gives the protein CAVAPLVDQPQHF.

CDR3 region: CAISEVTSGNLNEQFF. In DNA, the CDR3 is TGTGCCATCAGTGAGGTAACTAGCGGGAATTTGAATGAGCAGTTCTTC. The chain employs TRBV10-3 and TRBJ2-1; 10 bases match TRBD2. J lost 7 bases, V lost 2 bases, and 8 bases had no gene match. Germline V CDR1 and CDR2: ENHRY, SYGVKD. The CDR3 is made up of 16 amino acids.

This clone was counted a single time. The rearrangement joins TRBV6-5 to TRBJ2-2; D gene unclear. The V gene's germline CDR1 is MNHEY and CDR2 SVGAGI. Between the trimmed V and J ends, which lost 0 bases and 7 bases, there was a span of 12 bases. The CDR3 runs 15 residues. Written as DNA, the CDR3 is TGTGCCAGCAGTTACTCAATCTGGGTTGACGGGGAGCTGTTTTTT. Translated: CASSYSIWVDGELFF.

The chain couples TRBV7-9 to TRBJ2-3; 9 positions agree with TRBD2. Germline CDR1 SEHNR, CDR2 FQNEAQ (reference sequence). This CDR3 contains 17 residues. V lost 2 bases, J lost 5 bases, and 11 bases stayed unmatched. The CDR3 spells CASSLSLAGDYLDTQYF. In DNA, the CDR3 is TGTGCCAGCAGCTTATCCTTAGCGGGAGACTATTTAGATACGCAGTATTTT.

CDR3 in DNA: TGTGCCAGCAGCGCAGACAACTCGAACACCGGGGAGCTGTTTTTT. Encoded protein: CASSADNSNTGELFF. The J gene is TRBJ2-2, the V gene TRBV13; D is undetermined. V was pared by 5 bases and J by 0 bases, with 10 bases between. This CDR3 has 15 residues. Germline V lookup: CDR1 PRHDT, CDR2 FYEKMQ (reference sequence). The full variable domain, rest sourced from reference TRBV13 and TRBJ2-2, is AAGVIQSPRHLIKEKRETATLKCYPIPRHDTVYWYQQGPGQDPQFLISFYEKMQSDKGSIPDRFSAQQFSDYHSELNMSSLELGDSALYFCASSADNSNTGELFFGEGSRLTVL.

The chain links TRBV19 to TRBJ2-7, with TRBD1 matching 7 bases. CDR3 size: 15 residues. V lost 6 bases and J lost 3; bases outside the gene matches: 11. Germline CDR1 and CDR2: LNHDA and SQIVND (reference sequence). In DNA form, the CDR3 reads TGTGCCAGTAGCCCCGAGGGGGACAGATACTACGAGCAGTACTTC. This gives the protein CASSPEGDRYYEQYF.

This chain links TRBV7-9 with TRBJ2-2; 8 positions match TRBD1. Unmatched junction bases numbered 2, after V lost 8 bases and J lost 6 bases. Germline V gene lookup returns CDR1 SEHNR and CDR2 FQNEAQ (reference sequence). The CDR3 has 12 amino acids. Here the CDR3 DNA reads TGTGCCAGCGGCAGGGGGCCCGGGGAGCTGTTTTTT. Translating it yields CASGRGPGELFF.

The chain has TRBV28 and TRBJ1-1, with D hard to call. The CDR3 length is 13 residues. V was shortened by 7 bases and J by 4 bases, with 13 bases between the two germline ends. Germline V gene data show CDR1 as MDHEN and CDR2 as SYDVKM. CDR3 nucleotide sequence: TGTGCCAGCACCTTGGAGAGTGGCACTGAAGCTTTCTTT. It is translated as CASTLESGTEAFF.

This chain joins TRBV27 and TRBJ2-1; the match to TRBD2 covers 14 bases. The V and J ends lost 7 bases and 7 bases, in that order; junction bases with no gene match: 6. CDR3 length: 15 amino acids. Germline-derived CDR1 and CDR2 are MNHEY and SMNVEV (reference sequence). The CDR3 loop reads CASTPGLAGVNEQFF. The CDR3 DNA is TGTGCCAGCACTCCGGGACTAGCGGGAGTTAATGAGCAGTTCTTC.

The chain combines TRBV6-5 with TRBJ1-1; D gene ambiguous. The V gene's germline CDR1 is MNHEY and CDR2 SVGAGI. This CDR3 is built from 12 residues. V lost 2 bases and J 1 base, leaving 2 bases between the germline ends. The CDR3 reads CASSYRNTEAFF. The CDR3 nucleotides read TGTGCCAGCAGTTACCGGAACACTGAAGCTTTCTTT.

The chain combines TRBV10-1 with TRBJ2-7; 10 bases map to TRBD1. This CDR3 comprises 16 residues. Germline lookup yields CDR1 WNHNN and CDR2 SYGVQD (reference sequence). V was clipped by 0 bases and J by 4 bases; unmatched bases: 6. DNA for the CDR3: TGCGCCAGCAGTGAGTCGACGGGACAGGGGTGGTACGAGCAGTACTTC. As protein: CASSESTGQGWYEQYF.

Regarding this clone: This CDR3 is also generated by other DNA sequences in the sample. The rearrangement links TRBV25-1 to TRBJ2-2; D not certain. Germline CDR1 and CDR2: MGHDK and SYGVNS. The CDR3 is 12 residues long. The V gene lost 1 base and the J gene lost 6 bases, with 3 bases spanning the gap. For the CDR3, the DNA is TGTGCCAGCAGTGAATCTCCCGGGGAGCTGTTTTTT. Residues: CASSESPGELFF.

This rearrangement joins TRBV7-9 to TRBJ1-1, with D hard to call. The length of the CDR3 is 15 residues. CDR1 and CDR2 (germline): SEHNR, FQNEAQ (reference sequence). The V and J ends lost 1 base and 7 bases respectively, with 16 bases between them. This chain's CDR3 is CASSLGNGILLEAFF. The CDR3 coding sequence is TGTGCCAGCAGCTTAGGTAACGGGATTCTCCTTGAAGCTTTCTTT.

This chain connects TRBV29-1 to TRBJ2-1, with 10 bases lining up with TRBD2. With 6 bases clipped from V and 0 bases from J, the junction kept 14 bases outside the gene matches. Germline V gene data show CDR1 as SQVTM and CDR2 as ANQGSEA. The CDR3 consists of 18 residues. The CDR3 reads CSVNLGTSETSSYNEQFF. The CDR3 DNA sequence: TGCAGCGTGAATTTAGGGACTAGCGAGACGAGCTCCTACAATGAGCAGTTCTTC.

The chain has TRBV4-1 and TRBJ1-5; D unclear. Per the germline V gene, CDR1 is MGHRA and CDR2 is YSYEKL. The CDR3 length is 16 residues. V lost 0 bases and J lost 0, with 9 bases in between. The CDR3 DNA follows: TGCGCCAGCAGCCAAGATGGCGTTAATAGCAATCAGCCCCAGCATTTT. Protein: CASSQDGVNSNQPQHF.

This sequence joins TRBV6-5 and TRBJ2-5, with D hard to call. This CDR3 contains 12 residues. Germline CDR1 is MNHEY and CDR2 is SVGAGI. V was clipped by 7 bases and J by 1 base, with 7 bases between them. The CDR3 region is CASIGPQETQYF. CDR3 in DNA: TGTGCCAGCATCGGCCCCCAAGAGACCCAGTACTTC.

This chain uses TRBV2 with TRBJ2-6; possible D gene TRBD1, 5 bases. Germline V CDR1 and CDR2: SNHLY, FYNNEI. There are 20 residues in the CDR3. V shed 6 bases and J shed 0 bases, with 24 bases lying between them. Here the CDR3 reads CASRGQGGAIDPSGANVLTF. For the CDR3, the DNA is TGTGCCAGCAGGGGGCAGGGTGGAGCCATTGACCCCTCTGGGGCCAACGTCCTGACTTTC.

V gene TRBV4-3 combines with J gene TRBJ2-1; 9 nucleotides align to TRBD2. V lost 0 bases, J lost 8 bases, and 8 bases stayed unmatched. Germline V gives CDR1 LGHNA, CDR2 YSLEER. The CDR3 is 16 residues long. In DNA form, the CDR3 reads TGCGCCAGCAGCCAAGAGGTTAGCGGGAGTCTCGATGAGCAGTTCTTC. It is translated as CASSQEVSGSLDEQFF.

Only a few counts were recorded for this clone. The V gene is TRBV11-2, the J gene TRBJ1-2; weak D call: TRBD1 (6 bases). V lost 5 bases and J lost 3, with 13 bases in between. Germline V gives CDR1 SGHAT, CDR2 FQNNGV. The CDR3 runs 14 residues. DNA of the CDR3: TGTGCCAGCAGCGCCGCCACAGGGCACTATGGCTACACCTTC. Its translation: CASSAATGHYGYTF.

The rearrangement uses TRBV5-1 and TRBJ2-4; 7 nucleotides line up with TRBD2. Germline V lookup: CDR1 SGHRS, CDR2 YFSETQ. With V trimmed by 0 bases and J by 6 bases, 6 bases remained unmatched. The CDR3 is 15 residues long. The CDR3 DNA sequence: TGCGCCAGCAGCTTGGTTCCAGCGGGACCAAACATTCAGTACTTC. Its translation is CASSLVPAGPNIQYF.

This clone was detected only once. The chain is built from TRBV4-1 and TRBJ2-7; 10 positions match TRBD1. The trim removed 4 bases at V and 5 bases at J, leaving 2 bases unmatched. Germline CDR1 is MGHRA and CDR2 is YSYEKL. There are 13 residues in the CDR3. The CDR3 loop reads CASSRDRGDEQYF. The CDR3, as DNA: TGCGCCAGCAGCCGGGACAGGGGAGACGAGCAGTACTTC.